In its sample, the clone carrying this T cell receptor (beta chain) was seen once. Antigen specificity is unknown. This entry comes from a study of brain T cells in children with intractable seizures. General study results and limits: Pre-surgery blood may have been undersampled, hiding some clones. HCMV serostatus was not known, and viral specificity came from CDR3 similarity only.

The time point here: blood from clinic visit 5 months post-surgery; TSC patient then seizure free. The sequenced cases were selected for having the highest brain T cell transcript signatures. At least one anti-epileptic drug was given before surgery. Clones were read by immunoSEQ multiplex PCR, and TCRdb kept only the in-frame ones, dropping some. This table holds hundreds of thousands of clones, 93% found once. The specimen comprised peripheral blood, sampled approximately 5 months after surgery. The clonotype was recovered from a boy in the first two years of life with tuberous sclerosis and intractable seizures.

CDR3 bases: TGTGCCAGCAGTTACCGGGAGCTCCAAGAGACCCAGTACTTC. Translated: CASSYRELQETQYF. J is TRBJ2-5 and V is TRBV6-5; a weak D match, TRBD2 (6 bases). Trimming removed 2 bases at V and 1 base at J, with 8 bases between. The CDR3 contains 14 residues. In germline, CDR1 is MNHEY, CDR2 SVGAGI.